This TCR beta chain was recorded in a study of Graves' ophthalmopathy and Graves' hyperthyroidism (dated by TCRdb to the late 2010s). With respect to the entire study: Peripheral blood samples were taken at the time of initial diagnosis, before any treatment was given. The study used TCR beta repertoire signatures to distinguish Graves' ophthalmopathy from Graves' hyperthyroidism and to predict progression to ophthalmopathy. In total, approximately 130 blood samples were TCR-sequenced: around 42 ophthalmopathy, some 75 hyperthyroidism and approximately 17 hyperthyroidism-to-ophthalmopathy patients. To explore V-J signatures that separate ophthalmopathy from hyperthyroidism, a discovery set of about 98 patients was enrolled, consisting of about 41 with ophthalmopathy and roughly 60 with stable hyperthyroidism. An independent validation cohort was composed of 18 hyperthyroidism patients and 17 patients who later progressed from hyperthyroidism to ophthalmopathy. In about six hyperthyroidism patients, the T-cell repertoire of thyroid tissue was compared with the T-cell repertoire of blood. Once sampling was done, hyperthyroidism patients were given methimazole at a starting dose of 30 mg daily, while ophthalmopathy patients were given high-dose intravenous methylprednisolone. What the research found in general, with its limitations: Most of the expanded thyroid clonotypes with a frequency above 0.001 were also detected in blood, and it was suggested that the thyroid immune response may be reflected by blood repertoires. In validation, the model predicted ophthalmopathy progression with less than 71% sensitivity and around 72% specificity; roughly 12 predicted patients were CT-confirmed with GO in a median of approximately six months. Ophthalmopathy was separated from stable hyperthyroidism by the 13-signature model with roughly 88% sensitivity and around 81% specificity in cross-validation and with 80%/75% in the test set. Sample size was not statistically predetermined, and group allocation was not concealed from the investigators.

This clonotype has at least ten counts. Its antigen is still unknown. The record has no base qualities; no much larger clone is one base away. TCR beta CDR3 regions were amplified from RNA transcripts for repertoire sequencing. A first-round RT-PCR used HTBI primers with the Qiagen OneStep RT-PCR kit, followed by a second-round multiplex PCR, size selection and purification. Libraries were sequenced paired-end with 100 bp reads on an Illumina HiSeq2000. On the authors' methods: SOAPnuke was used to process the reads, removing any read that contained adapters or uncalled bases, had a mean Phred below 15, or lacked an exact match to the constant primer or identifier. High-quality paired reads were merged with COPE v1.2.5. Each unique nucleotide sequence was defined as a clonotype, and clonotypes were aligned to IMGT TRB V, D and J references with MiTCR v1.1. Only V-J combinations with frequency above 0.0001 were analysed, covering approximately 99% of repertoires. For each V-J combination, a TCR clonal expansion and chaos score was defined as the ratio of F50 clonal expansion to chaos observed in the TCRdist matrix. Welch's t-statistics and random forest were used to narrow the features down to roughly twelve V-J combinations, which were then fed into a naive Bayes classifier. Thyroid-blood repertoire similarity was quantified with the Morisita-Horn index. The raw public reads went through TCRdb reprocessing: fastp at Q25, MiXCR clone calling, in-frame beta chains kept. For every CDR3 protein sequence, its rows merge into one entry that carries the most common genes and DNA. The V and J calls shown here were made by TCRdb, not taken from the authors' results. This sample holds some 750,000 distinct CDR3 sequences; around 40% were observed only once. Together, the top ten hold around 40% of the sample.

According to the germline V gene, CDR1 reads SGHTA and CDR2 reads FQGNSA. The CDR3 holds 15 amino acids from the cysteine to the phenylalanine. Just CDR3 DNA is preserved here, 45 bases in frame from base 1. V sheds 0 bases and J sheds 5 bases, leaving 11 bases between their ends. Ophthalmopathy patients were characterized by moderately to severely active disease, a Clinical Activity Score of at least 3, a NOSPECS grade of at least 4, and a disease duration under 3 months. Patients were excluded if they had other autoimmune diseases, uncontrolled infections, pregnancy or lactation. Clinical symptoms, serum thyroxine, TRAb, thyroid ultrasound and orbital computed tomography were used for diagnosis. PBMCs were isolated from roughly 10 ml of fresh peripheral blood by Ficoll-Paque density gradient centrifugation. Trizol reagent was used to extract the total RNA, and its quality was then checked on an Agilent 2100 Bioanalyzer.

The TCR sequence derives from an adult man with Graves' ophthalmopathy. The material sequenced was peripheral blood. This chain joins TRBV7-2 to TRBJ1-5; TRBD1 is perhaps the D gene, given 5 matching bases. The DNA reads TGTGCCAGCAGCTTAGCGTTTGTCAGGGATCAGCCCCAGCATTTT. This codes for CASSLAFVRDQPQHF.